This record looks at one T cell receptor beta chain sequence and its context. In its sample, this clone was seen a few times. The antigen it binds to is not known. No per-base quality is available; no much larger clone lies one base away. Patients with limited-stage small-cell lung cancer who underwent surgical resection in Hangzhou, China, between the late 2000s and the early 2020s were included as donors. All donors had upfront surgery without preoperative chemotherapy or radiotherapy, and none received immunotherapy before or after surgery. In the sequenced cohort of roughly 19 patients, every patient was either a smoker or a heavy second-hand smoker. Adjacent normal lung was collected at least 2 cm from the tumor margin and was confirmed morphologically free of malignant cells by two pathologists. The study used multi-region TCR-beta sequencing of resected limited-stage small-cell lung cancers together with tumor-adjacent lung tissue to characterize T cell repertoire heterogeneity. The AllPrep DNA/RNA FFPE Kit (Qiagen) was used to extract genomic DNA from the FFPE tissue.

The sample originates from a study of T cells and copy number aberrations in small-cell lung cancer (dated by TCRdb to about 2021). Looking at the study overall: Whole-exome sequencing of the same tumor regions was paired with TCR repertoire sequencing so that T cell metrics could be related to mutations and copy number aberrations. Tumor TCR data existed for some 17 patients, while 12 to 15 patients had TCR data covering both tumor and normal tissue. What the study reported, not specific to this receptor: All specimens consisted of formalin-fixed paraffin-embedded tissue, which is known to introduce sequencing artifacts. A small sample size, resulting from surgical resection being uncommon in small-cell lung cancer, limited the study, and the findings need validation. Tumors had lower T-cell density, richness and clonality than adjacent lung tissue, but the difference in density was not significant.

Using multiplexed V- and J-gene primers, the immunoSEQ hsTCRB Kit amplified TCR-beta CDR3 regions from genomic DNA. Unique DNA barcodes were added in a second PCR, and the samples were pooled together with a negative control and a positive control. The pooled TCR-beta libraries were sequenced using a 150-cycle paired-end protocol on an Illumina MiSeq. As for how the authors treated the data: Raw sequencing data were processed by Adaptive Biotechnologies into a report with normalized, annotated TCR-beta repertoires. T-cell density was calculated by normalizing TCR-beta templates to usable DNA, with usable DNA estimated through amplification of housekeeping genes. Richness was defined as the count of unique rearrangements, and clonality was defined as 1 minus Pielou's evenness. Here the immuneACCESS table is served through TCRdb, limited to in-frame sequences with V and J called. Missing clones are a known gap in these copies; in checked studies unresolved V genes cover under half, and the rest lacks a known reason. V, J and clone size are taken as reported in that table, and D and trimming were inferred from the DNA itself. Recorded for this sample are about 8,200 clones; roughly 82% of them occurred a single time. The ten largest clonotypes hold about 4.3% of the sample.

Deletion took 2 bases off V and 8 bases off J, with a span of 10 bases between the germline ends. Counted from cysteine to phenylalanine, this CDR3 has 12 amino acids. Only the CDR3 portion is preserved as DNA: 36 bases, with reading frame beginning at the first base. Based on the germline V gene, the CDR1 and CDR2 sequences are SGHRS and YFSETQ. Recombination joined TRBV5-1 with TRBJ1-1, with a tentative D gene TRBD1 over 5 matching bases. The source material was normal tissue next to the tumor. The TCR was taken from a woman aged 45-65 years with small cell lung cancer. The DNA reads TGCGCCAGCAGCTTCGAGGGACTCGAAGCTTTCTTT. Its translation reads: CASSFEGLEAFF. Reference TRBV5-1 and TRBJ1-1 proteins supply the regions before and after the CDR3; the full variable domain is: KAGVTQTPRYLIKTRGQQVTLSCSPISGHRSVSWYQQTPGQGLQFLFEYFSETQRNKGNFPGRFSGRQFSNSRSEMNVSTLELGDSALYLCASSFEGLEAFFGQGTRLTVV.